Presented here are 24 T cell receptor beta chains from one specimen sequenced in a study of PD-1 blockade in classical Hodgkin lymphoma. The time point here: cycle 4 day 1 (C4D1), after about 6 weeks of nivolumab. All trial patients relapsed after autologous stem cell transplantation. The assay was immunoSEQ multiplex PCR, and TCRdb's table has in-frame clones only and misses some. The profile shows 80,000 to 100,000 clones, approximately 94% of them singletons. The sequenced sample was peripheral blood mononuclear cells (PBMCs), obtained before the fourth cycle of nivolumab. The receptor source for this set is a human donor with classical Hodgkin lymphoma.

This rearrangement joins TRBV7-9 to TRBJ2-5, with D perhaps TRBD1 (5 bases). V shed 5 bases and J shed 7 bases, with 8 bases lying between them. There are 11 residues in the CDR3. Germline CDR1 is SEHNR and CDR2 is FQNEAQ (reference sequence). The CDR3: CASSIRGTQYF. CDR3 nucleotide sequence: TGTGCCAGCAGCATAAGGGGGACCCAGTACTTC.

The rearrangement joins TRBV2 to TRBJ1-1; tentative D call: TRBD1 (5 bases). This CDR3 contains 14 residues. Trimming removed 4 bases at V and 5 bases at J, with 14 bases between. The germline CDR1 and CDR2 sequences are SNHLY and FYNNEI. This CDR3 is CASSVSGGGTEAFF. In DNA form, the CDR3 reads TGTGCCAGCAGTGTGTCGGGGGGAGGGACTGAAGCTTTCTTT.

This clone was picked up a small number of times. The chain joins TRBV27 to TRBJ1-5; 7 bases are a match to TRBD1. The CDR3 covers 13 residues. CDR1 and CDR2 from the germline V gene are MNHEY and SMNVEV (reference sequence). J gave up 4 bases and V 8 bases, and 5 bases lay outside the gene matches. CDR3 in DNA: TGTGCCAGCCGAGACAGGGCTAATCAGCCCCAGCATTTT. Translation gives CASRDRANQPQHF.

This chain connects TRBV5-1 to TRBJ2-3, with D possibly matching TRBD2 (6 bases). Germline-derived CDR1 and CDR2 are SGHRS and YFSETQ. The CDR3 totals 15 residues. With 4 bases removed from V and 2 bases from J, the gap between germline ends came to 14 bases. CDR3 in amino acids: CASSPQTSNTDTQYF. In nucleotides, the CDR3 is TGCGCCAGCAGCCCCCAGACTAGTAACACAGATACGCAGTATTTT.

This CDR3 reads CASSRGERREQFF. The CDR3 DNA is TGTGCCAGCAGCCGGGGAGAAAGGCGCGAGCAGTTCTTC. The chain uses TRBV28 and TRBJ2-1; D is perhaps TRBD2 (5 bases). With 6 bases removed from V and 10 bases from J, the gap between germline ends came to 16 bases. There are 13 residues in the CDR3. From germline, CDR1 is MDHEN and CDR2 SYDVKM.

The rearrangement links TRBV11-2 to TRBJ2-7; tentatively, D is TRBD2 (6 bases). Germline V gene lookup returns CDR1 SGHAT and CDR2 FQNNGV. This CDR3 comprises 16 residues. Deletions cut 5 bases from V and 3 bases from J, with 20 bases between. CDR3 residues: CASSAEPGLDRYEQYF. For the CDR3, the DNA is TGTGCCAGCAGCGCCGAACCGGGACTGGACCGCTACGAGCAGTACTTC.

The chain employs TRBV27 and TRBJ2-7; TRBD2 might be the D (6 bases). V was trimmed by 4 bases and J by 7 bases, leaving 11 bases between them. The CDR3 consists of 12 residues. The germline CDR1 and CDR2 sequences are MNHEY and SMNVEV (reference sequence). The CDR3 DNA reads TGTGCCAGCAGTTCCAAGGGGAGGGAGCAGTACTTC. Translated, it gives CASSSKGREQYF.

V gene TRBV6-1 combines with J gene TRBJ2-5, with D perhaps TRBD1 or TRBD2 (6 bases each). The germline CDR1 and CDR2 sequences are MNHNS and SASEGT. V gave up 4 bases and J gave up 8 bases, with 17 bases separating them. This CDR3 has 14 residues. As DNA, the CDR3 is TGTGCCAGCAGTGGTAGGGGGGACGGGGGTACCCAGTACTTC. Its translation is CASSGRGDGGTQYF.

This rearrangement joins TRBV19 to TRBJ1-4; D is possibly TRBD1 (5 bases). This CDR3 has 13 residues. Trimming cost V 10 bases and J 6 bases, with 15 bases left between them. The germline V gene has CDR1 LNHDA and CDR2 SQIVND (reference sequence). CDR3 amino acids: CATLGRGDEKLFF. CDR3 nucleotides: TGTGCCACCCTCGGGCGAGGGGATGAAAAACTGTTTTTT.

The gene calls are TRBV5-1 and TRBJ2-1; D gene uncertain. The V end was cut by 4 bases, the J end by 4 bases, with 15 bases between. Per germline, CDR1 SGHRS and CDR2 YFSETQ. CDR3 length: 15 amino acids. CDR3: CASSPAQWPYNEQFF. The CDR3 coding sequence is TGCGCCAGCAGCCCGGCCCAGTGGCCTTACAATGAGCAGTTCTTC.

This rearrangement joins TRBV6-1 to TRBJ1-4, with D possibly being TRBD1 (6 bases). This CDR3 has 14 residues. V was pared by 8 bases and J by 7 bases, with 17 bases between. Germline V gene lookup returns CDR1 MNHNS and CDR2 SASEGT. CDR3 sequence reads: CASLSDSGAEKLFF. CDR3 nucleotide sequence: TGTGCCAGCCTTTCGGACAGCGGCGCTGAAAAACTGTTTTTT.

This chain joins TRBV6-1 and TRBJ1-2; D gene ambiguous. This CDR3 is built from 10 residues. The germline V gene encodes CDR1 MNHNS and CDR2 SASEGT. V gave up 8 bases and J gave up 8 bases, with 9 bases separating them. The CDR3 DNA reads as TGTGCCAGCCGGTCGGAAGGCTACACCTTC. This gives the protein CASRSEGYTF.

The chain uses TRBV11-3 and TRBJ2-3; TRBD2 aligns across 11 bases. Germline CDR1 reads SGHNT; CDR2 reads YENEEA. CDR3 length equals 18 residues. After removal of 4 bases from V and 0 bases from J, the junction contained 9 bases not matched to a gene. Here the CDR3 reads CASSSGLAETSSTDTQYF. The CDR3 DNA reads as TGTGCCAGCAGCTCGGGACTAGCGGAAACATCTAGCACAGATACGCAGTATTTT.

J is TRBJ1-5 and V is TRBV28; 11 bases line up with TRBD1. The CDR3 has 16 residues. Trimming at V came to 4 bases and at J to 6 bases, leaving 8 bases not matched to a gene. Germline lookup yields CDR1 MDHEN and CDR2 SYDVKM. CDR3 loop: CASSSTGTGGIQPQHF. CDR3 bases: TGTGCCAGCAGTTCTACCGGGACAGGGGGTATTCAGCCCCAGCATTTT.

In this sample, this clone turned up a few times. The J gene is TRBJ1-1, the V gene TRBV30; 7 bases agree with TRBD1. J gave up 1 base and V 3 bases, and 5 bases lay outside the gene matches. There are 14 residues in the CDR3. Germline CDR1 and CDR2: GTSNPN and SVGIG (reference sequence). CDR3 residues: CAWSRGTPNTEAFF. CDR3 sequence (DNA): TGTGCCTGGAGCAGGGGGACGCCGAACACTGAAGCTTTCTTT.

This sequence joins TRBV27 and TRBJ1-2; D is uncertain. Germline assignment: CDR1 MNHEY and CDR2 SMNVEV (reference sequence). CDR3 length equals 15 residues. Trimming cost V 4 bases and J 8 bases, with 20 bases left between them. The CDR3 DNA reads as TGTGCCAGCAGTTCCTACTCGGGATCCCATGGGGGCTACACCTTC. It is translated as CASSSYSGSHGGYTF.

The chain is built from TRBV9 and TRBJ2-7, with 7 bases that match TRBD2. This CDR3 region has 14 residues. V shed 0 bases and J 3 bases; nucleotides not matched to a gene: 3. Germline lookup yields CDR1 SGDLS and CDR2 YYNGEE. The CDR3 protein is CASSVGLADYEQYF. The CDR3 DNA reads TGTGCCAGCAGCGTAGGACTAGCAGACTACGAGCAGTACTTC.

Of note for this clone: Other DNA sequences in the same sample also yield this CDR3. The chain recombines TRBV11-2 with TRBJ1-2, with TRBD1 matching 8 bases. There are 13 residues in the CDR3. Trimming removed 6 bases from V and 7 bases from J; junction bases left unmatched: 7. CDR1 SGHAT and CDR2 FQNNGV come from the germline V gene. CDR3 in amino acids: CASSFGQGGGYTF. In DNA, the CDR3 is TGTGCCAGCAGTTTTGGACAGGGCGGTGGCTACACCTTC.

The chain is built from TRBV7-3 and TRBJ2-5, with 8 bases that match TRBD2. V lost 3 bases and J lost 1; bases outside the gene matches: 10. The CDR3 runs 17 residues. Germline CDR1 and CDR2: SGHTA and FQGTGA. The CDR3 sequence is CASSLRRQTSGQETQYF. The CDR3 nucleotides are TGTGCCAGCAGCTTGCGACGCCAAACTAGCGGCCAAGAGACCCAGTACTTC. The full variable domain, its missing parts supplied by reference TRBV7-3 and TRBJ2-5, is GAGVSQTPSNKVTEKGKYVELRCDPISGHTALYWYRQSLGQGPEFLIYFQGTGAADDSGLPNDRFFAVRPEGSVSTLKIQRTERGDSAVYLCASSLRRQTSGQETQYFGPGTRLLVL.

The chain is built from TRBV11-3 and TRBJ2-7; D is ambiguous. Trimming removed 5 bases from V and 5 bases from J, with 10 bases in between. In germline, CDR1 is SGHNT, CDR2 YENEEA. There are 12 residues in the CDR3. The CDR3 sequence: CASSPGAHEQYF. The CDR3 DNA sequence: TGTGCCAGCAGCCCAGGCGCCCACGAGCAGTACTTC.

A single count supports this clone. This chain connects TRBV7-9 to TRBJ1-1; D unresolved. The length of the CDR3 is 14 residues. V lost 3 bases to trimming and J lost 5 bases, with 13 bases between them. Germline assignment: CDR1 SEHNR and CDR2 FQNEAQ (reference sequence). The CDR3 protein is CASSFGNGNTEAFF. The CDR3 DNA follows: TGTGCCAGCAGCTTCGGGAACGGTAATACTGAAGCTTTCTTT.

This chain links TRBV5-1 with TRBJ2-7; possibly TRBD2 for D (6 bases). Germline V gene sequence: CDR1 SGHRS, CDR2 YFSETQ. V was shortened by 4 bases and J by 3 bases, with 11 bases between the two germline ends. The CDR3 runs to 13 residues. The CDR3 sequence: CASSLDGSYEQYF. DNA for the CDR3: TGCGCCAGCAGCCTTGACGGGAGCTACGAGCAGTACTTC.

This clone came up once. The V call is TRBV11-1, the J call TRBJ2-3, with D tentatively TRBD2 (6 bases). Per the germline V gene, CDR1 is SGHAT and CDR2 is FQDESV (reference sequence). Trimming stripped 1 base from V and 0 bases from J, with 11 bases between. The CDR3 runs 16 residues. CDR3: CASSLDIGTSTDTQYF. The CDR3 DNA is TGTGCCAGCAGCTTAGATATCGGGACTAGCACAGATACGCAGTATTTT.

The sample holds one count of this clone. The chain carries TRBV9 and TRBJ2-7; D remains unclear. V dropped 3 bases and J dropped 4 bases, with 8 bases sitting between them. The CDR3 consists of 12 residues. The germline V gene has CDR1 SGDLS and CDR2 YYNGEE. CDR3 amino acids: CASSDYGYEQYF. The CDR3 DNA follows: TGTGCCAGCAGCGACTACGGATACGAGCAGTACTTC.